This paragraph reports one T cell receptor beta chain. No antigen is known for it. No base-level quality is on record; no much larger clone is a single base apart. This record comes from a study of control samples from healthy donors and cancer patients (dated by TCRdb to the early 2020s). The protocol used for the library was the immunoSEQ multiplex PCR assay. TCRdb provides this immuneACCESS table in a form limited to in-frame rearrangements. Some clones are lacking; in checked studies, under half of them reflect an unresolved V gene, and why the rest are absent is not known. Across this sample there are about 120,000 clones, with about 94% seen only once. The ten top clones hold about 2.6% of the sample. The sample comprised blood. The TCR comes from a man aged 30 to 45 in good health.

The bases are TGTGCCAGTAGCCCAAGACAGGGATACTACGAGCAGTACTTC. Its protein is CASSPRQGYYEQYF. The rearrangement combines TRBV19 with TRBJ2-7, with TRBD1 matching 7 junction bases. The CDR3 measures 14 amino acids from cysteine to phenylalanine. Here the CDR3 DNA is all that survives: 42 bases in frame from base 1. CDR1 and CDR2 are drawn from the germline V gene (reference sequence): LNHDA, SQIVND. V loses 6 bases at its end and J loses 3 bases; junction bases beyond the gene matches: 8.